These 20 T cell receptor beta chains were all obtained from the same sample, sequenced in a study of cytomegalovirus exposure and HLA in healthy donors. Use of 60 Vbeta and 13 Jbeta primers characterized the PCR. Some clones are missing from TCRdb's copy, which holds only in-frame ones; the method was immunoSEQ multiplex PCR. This sample yields roughly 160,000 clones, of which approximately 85% are seen a single time; about 9.3% belongs to the top ten. The sequenced sample was PBMCs. The receptors were sampled from a man aged 18 to 29 in good health and CMV-seropositive.

CDR3: CASSLRPTGPSNQPQHF. The CDR3 DNA reads TGCGCCAGCAGCTTGAGGCCGACAGGGCCGAGCAATCAGCCCCAGCATTTT. The chain joins TRBV5-1 to TRBJ1-5; 7 bases align to TRBD1. Germline CDR1 is SGHRS and CDR2 is YFSETQ. V was pared by 1 base and J by 1 base, with 8 bases of the junction left unmatched. CDR3 size: 17 residues. Filled out from reference TRBV5-1 and TRBJ1-5, the complete variable domain reads KAGVTQTPRYLIKTRGQQVTLSCSPISGHRSVSWYQQTPGQGLQFLFEYFSETQRNKGNFPGRFSGRQFSNSRSEMNVSTLELGDSALYLCASSLRPTGPSNQPQHFGDGTRLSIL.

The V and J genes are TRBV30 and TRBJ2-7; 9 bases are a match to TRBD1. Germline-derived CDR1 and CDR2 are GTSNPN and SVGIG (reference sequence). The CDR3 consists of 13 residues. V lost 4 bases to trimming and J lost 4 bases; unmatched junction nucleotides: 5. Here the CDR3 reads CAWTGQGFYEQYF. The CDR3 DNA is TGTGCCTGGACGGGACAGGGTTTTTACGAGCAGTACTTC. The full variable domain, with the rest looked up from reference TRBV30 and TRBJ2-7, is SQTIHQWPATLVQPVGSPLSLECTVEGTSNPNLYWYRQAAGRGLQLLFYSVGIGQISSEVPQNLSASRPQDRQFILSSKKLLLSDSGFYLCAWTGQGFYEQYFGPGTRLTVT.

The chain combines TRBV7-2 with TRBJ2-6; D remains unclear. Germline loops: CDR1 SGHTA, CDR2 FQGNSA. The CDR3 is made up of 17 amino acids. Between the trimmed V and J ends, which lost 5 bases and 2 bases, there was a span of 16 bases. CDR3 sequence reads: CASSPEPTRTGANVLTF. The CDR3 DNA follows: TGTGCCAGCAGCCCAGAACCGACTCGAACTGGGGCCAACGTCCTGACTTTC.

This clone has just a few counts. Its ends do not fully match the called genes, so a read error is possible. The gene calls are TRBV7-9 and TRBJ1-2, with TRBD1 matching 8 bases. The CDR3 extends over 17 amino acids. CDR1 SEHNR and CDR2 FQNEAQ come from the germline V gene (reference sequence). The CDR3 protein is CSSRPGTGLSLFDGYTF. CDR3 DNA sequence: TGTTCCAGCAGGCCCGGGACAGGTTTATCGCTCTTCGATGGCTACACCTTC.

Written as DNA, the CDR3 is TGTGCCAGCAGTTTATATCCCTTGGAGACCCCCGCCGGAAACACCATATATTTT. Translating it yields CASSLYPLETPAGNTIYF. J is TRBJ1-3 and V is TRBV28; no reliable D call. There are 18 residues in the CDR3. Trimming stripped 1 base from V and 4 bases from J, with 20 bases between. Germline CDR1 reads MDHEN; CDR2 reads SYDVKM.

The rearrangement links TRBV6-5 to TRBJ1-6; D is undetermined. This CDR3 is built from 13 residues. Trimming pared 7 bases from V and 7 bases from J, leaving 11 bases between. Per germline, CDR1 MNHEY and CDR2 SVGAGI. The CDR3 nucleotides read TGTGCCAGCACCTCCCGCGGGAATTCACCCCTCCACTTT. Encoded protein: CASTSRGNSPLHF.

A single count supports this clone. The V and J genes are TRBV5-4 and TRBJ2-2; 8 bases agree with TRBD1. The CDR3 is 14 residues long. Germline V lookup: CDR1 SGHNT, CDR2 YYREEE (reference sequence). With 5 bases clipped from V and 6 bases from J, the junction kept 6 bases outside the gene matches. The CDR3 sequence is CASSRTGSAGELFF. The CDR3 DNA follows: TGTGCCAGCAGTCGGACAGGGTCCGCCGGGGAGCTGTTTTTT.

This clone occurred a few times. A read error may produce the germline difference seen at one junction end. The V call is TRBV2, the J call TRBJ1-1; 11 positions match TRBD1. This CDR3 spans 13 amino acids. In germline, CDR1 is SNHLY, CDR2 FYNNEI. CDR3 sequence: CASSALGQGEGFF. The CDR3 region has the DNA TGTGCCAGCAGTGCACTGGGACAGGGGGAAGGTTTCTTT.

V and J are TRBV19 and TRBJ1-2, with TRBD1 matching 8 bases. The CDR3 length is 14 residues. After removal of 5 bases from V and 6 bases from J, the junction contained 8 bases not matched to a gene. Germline loops: CDR1 LNHDA, CDR2 SQIVND (reference sequence). The CDR3 DNA reads TGTGCCAGTAGTGAGACAGGGGCGATGGATGGCTACACCTTC. This gives the protein CASSETGAMDGYTF.

The chain has TRBV7-6 and TRBJ2-3; 13 positions match TRBD2. V shed 5 bases and J 0 bases; nucleotides not matched to a gene: 17. This CDR3 contains 21 residues. CDR1 and CDR2 from the germline V gene are SGHVS and FNYEAQ. DNA for the CDR3: TGTGCCAGCAGCCGTCCCGCGCCACTAGCGGGGGGGGATATTAGCACAGATACGCAGTATTTT. Translation gives CASSRPAPLAGGDISTDTQYF.

The chain uses TRBV5-8 and TRBJ2-3; 9 bases map to TRBD1. Germline assignment: CDR1 SGHTS and CDR2 YDEGEE. The CDR3 is 15 residues long. Losses at the gene ends were 4 bases for V and 3 bases for J; bases not matched to a gene: 6. This CDR3 reads CASSARGQGTDTQYF. As DNA, the CDR3 is TGTGCCAGCAGCGCAAGGGGACAGGGAACAGATACGCAGTATTTT.

This rearrangement joins TRBV2 to TRBJ2-2; 8 bases are shared with TRBD1. Germline assignment: CDR1 SNHLY and CDR2 FYNNEI. The CDR3 length is 14 residues. With V trimmed by 10 bases and J by 2 bases, 6 bases remained unmatched. The CDR3 DNA sequence: TGTGCCACCCGAGACAGGGGCAACACCGGGGAGCTGTTTTTT. Its translation: CATRDRGNTGELFF.

The chain uses TRBV7-9 and TRBJ1-2, with unresolved D. The V gene lost 0 bases and the J gene lost 0 bases, with 11 bases spanning the gap. Germline V CDR1 and CDR2: SEHNR, FQNEAQ (reference sequence). This CDR3 is 16 amino acids long. The CDR3 region has the DNA TGTGCCAGCAGCTTAGCATGGCAGCTAGCTAACTATGGCTACACCTTC. Its translation is CASSLAWQLANYGYTF.

The chain couples TRBV19 to TRBJ2-1; 10 bases match TRBD1. CDR3 length: 13 amino acids. V was clipped by 9 bases and J by 12 bases; unmatched bases: 11. CDR1 and CDR2 from the germline V gene are LNHDA and SQIVND (reference sequence). The CDR3 DNA sequence: TGTGCCAGCAGCCGGGACAGGGGAACAGGGCAGTTCTTC. This translates into CASSRDRGTGQFF.

The V call is TRBV2, the J call TRBJ1-3, with 7 bases lining up with TRBD1. The CDR3 totals 14 residues. CDR1 is SNHLY, CDR2 FYNNEI, per germline. V was clipped by 6 bases and J by 2 bases; unmatched bases: 4. CDR3 in DNA: TGTGCCAGCAGGTTCCAGGGGGCTGGAAACACCATATATTTT. Amino acids: CASRFQGAGNTIYF.

The rearrangement joins TRBV7-9 to TRBJ1-2, with no clear D. CDR1 SEHNR and CDR2 FQNEAQ come from the germline V gene (reference sequence). The CDR3 is 15 amino acids. Deletions cut 2 bases from V and 8 bases from J, with 18 bases between. The CDR3 spells CASSLSPLLEKGYTF. In DNA, the CDR3 is TGTGCCAGCAGCTTATCTCCTCTACTCGAAAAGGGCTACACCTTC.

Worth noting for this clone: The same CDR3 can be traced to other DNA sequences in this sample. The CDR3 nucleotides read TGTGCCATCAGAGAGGGACAGGTTAACACTGAAGCTTTCTTT. The encoded protein is CAIREGQVNTEAFF. The chain combines TRBV10-3 with TRBJ1-1, with TRBD1 matching 8 bases. Trimming removed 6 bases from V and 2 bases from J; junction bases left unmatched: 5. The CDR3 covers 14 residues. The germline gives CDR1 ENHRY, CDR2 SYGVKD.

The chain combines TRBV9 with TRBJ1-2; no definite D call. The germline gives CDR1 SGDLS, CDR2 YYNGEE. Trimming removed 0 bases at V and 7 bases at J, with 10 bases between. The CDR3 is 13 residues long. CDR3 residues: CASSVEVGLGYTF. The CDR3, as DNA: TGTGCCAGCAGCGTAGAAGTTGGGCTTGGCTACACCTTC. The full variable domain, with the rest looked up from reference TRBV9 and TRBJ1-2, is DSGVTQTPKHLITATGQRVTLRCSPRSGDLSVYWYQQSLDQGLQFLIQYYNGEERAKGNILERFSAQQFPDLHSELNLSSLELGDSALYFCASSVEVGLGYTFGSGTRLTVV.

As for this clone: Other nucleotide sequences in the sample specify the same CDR3. J is TRBJ1-2 and V is TRBV5-8, with D perhaps matching TRBD1 (6 bases). V lost 4 bases, J lost 6 bases, and 19 bases lay in between. Germline V gene sequence: CDR1 SGHTS, CDR2 YDEGEE. The CDR3 has 15 amino acids. DNA of the CDR3: TGTGCCAGCAGCATGAGGCAGGGGTCCCTAGATGGCTACACCTTC. This encodes CASSMRQGSLDGYTF.

In nucleotides, the CDR3 is TGCAGCGTTGAAGGGACACAATCCTACGAGCAGTACTTC. Encoded protein: CSVEGTQSYEQYF. The chain recombines TRBV29-1 with TRBJ2-7, with D possibly matching TRBD1 (5 bases). Trimming cost V 1 base and J 1 base, with 8 bases left between them. The V gene's germline CDR1 is SQVTM and CDR2 ANQGSEA. The CDR3 contains 13 residues.